The 22 T cell receptor beta chains below come from one sample, sequenced in a study of CD8+ T cells in alopecia areata. Sorting of pooled cutaneous lymph node cells used CD4, CD8alpha, NKG2D, NKG2ACE and other markers. RNA was isolated and reverse transcribed to cDNA, the sequencing template. This table comes from immunoSEQ multiplex PCR, and its TCRdb copy is limited to in-frame clones, with some not included. This set yields roughly 260,000 clones and no singletons; the top ten hold roughly 1.2%. Input material: CD4+ T cells sorted from a lymph node. These receptors originate from a C3H/HeJ mouse with alopecia areata. For this strain, the MHC haplotype corresponds to H2-k.

This clone was counted a few times. Genes here carry mouse names. The read gets to within 4 residues of the CDR3 end, and the germline J gene fills in the rest. Additional DNA sequences in this sample encode the identical CDR3. This chain links TRBV13-3 with TRBJ2-7; 9 nucleotides line up with TRBD2. CDR1 NNHDY and CDR2 SYVADS come from the germline V gene. The CDR3 length is 14 residues. The V gene end was trimmed by 0 bases and the J gene end by 3 bases; junction bases not matched to a gene: 1. The CDR3 here is CASSDAGGVYEQYF. CDR3 DNA, as far as it was read: TGTGCCAGCAGTGATGCTGGGGGGGTCTAT.

This clone was counted a few times. Genes and germline are mouse. The CDR3 here is CASSDAPGQANTEVFF. The CDR3 DNA, read in part, is TGTGCCAGCAGTGATGCCCCGGGACAAGCAAACACA. The J gene is TRBJ1-1, the V gene TRBV13-3; D might be TRBD1 (6 bases). The missing CDR3 end, 4 residues past where the read stops, is filled in from the germline J gene. CDR1 is NNHDY and CDR2 is SYVADS in the germline V gene. V was cut by 0 bases and J by 0 bases, with 12 bases left in between. This CDR3 is built from 16 residues.

As regards this clone: The gene names here belong to mouse. The read ends 4 residues before the CDR3 terminus; that terminus is restored from the germline J gene. At the DNA level, this CDR3 is encoded by other sequences in the same sample as well. The chain has TRBV1 and TRBJ1-2; D remains ambiguous. This CDR3 is 13 amino acids long. Trimming removed 3 bases from V and 0 bases from J, with 5 bases in between. Germline V CDR1 and CDR2: NSQYPW, LRSPGD (reference sequence). The CDR3 reads CTCSASPNSDYTF. CDR3 bases read: TGCACCTGCAGTGCCTCTCCAAACTCC. Full variable domain (rest looked up from reference TRBV1 and TRBJ1-2): VTLLEQNPRWRLVPRGQAVNLRCILKNSQYPWMSWYQQDLQKQLQWLFTLRSPGDKEVKSLPGADYLATRVTDTELRLQVANMSQGRTLYCTCSASPNSDYTFGSGTRLLVI.

At least ten counts were recorded for this clone. Here the gene names and germline are mouse. The DNA ends 4 residues before the CDR3 does, and the rest of the CDR3 is filled in from the germline J gene. The chain carries TRBV13-1 and TRBJ2-7, with D possibly TRBD2 on 5 matching bases. The length of the CDR3 is 12 residues. Germline lookup yields CDR1 NSHNY and CDR2 SYGAGN. Incomplete CDR3 DNA: TGTGCCAGCAGTGATGTGGGGAAT. This translates into CASSDVGN. The CDR3 in its entirety is CASSDVGNEQYF.

This clone was counted a few times. Gene names and germline match the mouse. The read falls 4 residues short of the CDR3 end, and the missing part is taken from the germline J gene. V gene TRBV13-1 combines with J gene TRBJ2-3; 13 nucleotides line up with TRBD2. Germline trimming cut 3 bases from V and 1 base from J; bases unmatched to any gene: 5. Per the germline V gene, CDR1 is NSHNY and CDR2 is SYGAGN. The CDR3 has 17 residues. The sequenced part of the CDR3 DNA is TGTGCCAGCAGTGGGACTGGGGGGGCGCGTGGTGCAGAA. Its protein product is CASSGTGGARGAE. The whole CDR3 reads CASSGTGGARGAETLYF.

This clone was counted only a few times. These gene names are mouse names. The read ends 4 residues before the CDR3 terminus; that terminus is restored from the germline J gene. The gene calls are TRBV31 and TRBJ2-3, with a possible D match to TRBD1 (5 bases). The germline V and J ends were trimmed by 3 bases and 0 bases, with 10 bases remaining between them. The germline CDR1 and CDR2 sequences are GKSSPN and SITVG. The CDR3 sequence is 14 residues long. CDR3 sequence reads: CAWSNRFSAETLYF. CDR3 DNA, as far as it was read: TGTGCCTGGAGCAACAGGTTTAGTGCAGAA.

Concerning this clone itself: Gene names refer to mouse genes. The read gets to within 4 residues of the CDR3 end, and the germline J gene fills in the rest. This rearrangement joins TRBV5 to TRBJ2-2, with 11 bases identical to TRBD2. The CDR3 sequence is 15 residues long. Per germline, CDR1 LGHNA and CDR2 YNLKQL (reference sequence). Trimming took 4 bases from V and 6 from J; bases not matched to a gene: 4. CDR3 sequence: CASSRRDWGSGQLYF. The part of the CDR3 DNA that was read is TGTGCCAGCAGCCGCCGGGACTGGGGGTCCGGG.

This clone was picked up a small number of times. Gene names and germline refer to mouse. Different DNA sequences within this sample yield the same CDR3. CDR3 bases read: TGTGCCAGCAGTATCAGGGGCTATGCT. Amino acids: CASSIRGYA. The full CDR3 is CASSIRGYAEQFF. This chain joins TRBV19 and TRBJ2-1, with D perhaps matching TRBD1 (6 bases). The sequence runs out 4 residues before the end of the CDR3; the remainder is reconstructed from the germline J gene. The CDR3 runs to 13 residues. Germline V gene lookup returns CDR1 FNHDT and CDR2 SITEND (reference sequence). V dropped 2 bases and J dropped 3 bases, with 6 bases sitting between them. Full variable domain (outside the CDR3, taken from reference TRBV19 and TRBJ2-1): GGIITQTPKFLIGQEGQKLTLKCQQNFNHDTMYWYRQDSGKGLRLIYYSITENDLQKGDLSEGYDASREKKSSFSLTVTSAQKNEMAVFLCASSIRGYAEQFFGPGTRLTVL.

A note on this clone: The gene symbols are mouse symbols. Read coverage stops 4 residues before the CDR3 terminus; the germline J gene supplies the remainder. This rearrangement joins TRBV19 to TRBJ2-3, with TRBD1 matching over 7 bases. Trimming cost V 0 bases and J 0 bases; bases outside gene matches: 4. The length of the CDR3 is 16 residues. Germline CDR1 FNHDT, CDR2 SITEND (reference sequence). The CDR3 sequence: CASSIARTGSAETLYF. CDR3 bases read: TGTGCCAGCAGTATAGCCCGGACAGGTAGTGCAGAA.

This clone was observed a few times. The genes are named according to mouse. The sequence runs out 4 residues before the end of the CDR3; the remainder is reconstructed from the germline J gene. The sample carries other DNA sequences with the same CDR3. The genes are TRBV13-1 and TRBJ2-2; TRBD2 agrees at 7 bases. With 7 bases clipped from V and 0 bases from J, the junction kept 6 bases outside the gene matches. The germline V gene has CDR1 NSHNY and CDR2 SYGAGN. This CDR3 comprises 15 residues. The part of the CDR3 DNA that was read is TGTGCCAGCTCCCCTGGGGGTGCAAACACCGGG. Translation: CASSPGGANTG. The full CDR3 protein reads CASSPGGANTGQLYF.

A few counts support this clone. Gene names and germline refer to mouse. The observed sequence ends 4 residues before the CDR3 terminus, with the missing tail filled in from the germline J gene. V is TRBV1 and J is TRBJ2-1; the match to TRBD2 covers 9 bases. Trimming removed 1 base from V and 4 bases from J; junction bases left unmatched: 5. The CDR3 length is 16 residues. Germline lookup yields CDR1 NSQYPW and CDR2 LRSPGD (reference sequence). The CDR3 loop is CTCSAVGLGSYAEQFF. The part of the CDR3 DNA that was read is TGCACCTGCAGTGCAGTAGGACTGGGGTCTTATGCT.

This clone was seen a handful of times. The gene names given are mouse names. The read ends 4 residues shy of where the CDR3 ends; the end is completed using the germline J gene. This chain uses TRBV13-1 with TRBJ2-7; the D gene is possibly TRBD2 (6 bases). The CDR3 length is 13 residues. In germline, CDR1 is NSHNY, CDR2 SYGAGN. The CDR3 protein is CASSGAGEYEQYF. The sequenced part of the CDR3 DNA is TGTGCCAGCAGTGGGGCTGGGGAGTAT.

This clone was observed a handful of times. Germline and genes: mouse. The read stops 4 residues short of the end of the CDR3; the missing end is completed from the germline J gene. This rearrangement joins TRBV24 to TRBJ1-2, with D hard to call. V lost 3 bases, J lost 1 base, and 3 bases lay in between. The germline V gene encodes CDR1 KGHTA and CDR2 FRNEEI. CDR3 length: 12 amino acids. Partial CDR3 DNA: TGTGCCAGCAGTCTACAAAACTCC. Translating gives CASSLQNS. In full, the CDR3 is CASSLQNSDYTF.

On this clone itself: The germline and genes are mouse ones. The read is 4 residues too short to cover the CDR3 end, so that end is filled in from the germline J gene. J is TRBJ2-2 and V is TRBV19, with D perhaps matching TRBD2 (5 bases). This CDR3 contains 13 residues. In germline, CDR1 is FNHDT, CDR2 SITEND (reference sequence). With 3 bases removed from V and 3 bases from J, the gap between germline ends came to 6 bases. CDR3 loop: CASSTWDTGQLYF. The part of the CDR3 DNA that was read is TGTGCCAGCAGTACCTGGGACACCGGG.

Concerning this clone itself: Mouse names are used for the genes. Read coverage stops 3 residues before the CDR3 terminus; the germline J gene supplies the remainder. The chain uses TRBV13-2 and TRBJ1-6, with 10 bases aligning to TRBD1. TRBJ1-6 is an ORF for which the function is uncertain. Germline V gene data show CDR1 as NNHNN and CDR2 as SYGAGS (reference sequence). This CDR3 spans 15 amino acids. Trimming cost V 2 bases and J 8 bases; bases outside gene matches: 4. The CDR3: CASGEDRGPYSPLYF. CDR3 DNA (partial): TGTGCCAGCGGTGAAGACAGGGGGCCGTATTCGCCC.

Of note for this clone: The gene names here belong to mouse. The DNA ends 4 residues before the CDR3 does, and the rest of the CDR3 is filled in from the germline J gene. Other DNA sequences in the sample encode the same CDR3. This chain uses TRBV13-3 with TRBJ1-2; D is undetermined. Germline assignment: CDR1 NNHDY and CDR2 SYVADS. CDR3 length: 13 residues. The V and J ends lost 3 bases and 0 bases respectively, with 6 bases between them. CDR3 loop: CASSADANSDYTF. Partial CDR3 DNA: TGTGCCAGCAGTGCAGATGCAAACTCC.

Comment on this clone: Here the gene names and germline are mouse. The read halts 4 residues ahead of the CDR3 end, with the missing end drawn from the germline J gene. The V and J genes are TRBV13-3 and TRBJ2-2; 9 positions agree with TRBD1. The CDR3 runs to 16 residues. The ends lost 0 bases at V and 4 bases at J; junction bases unmatched: 4. The germline V gene encodes CDR1 NNHDY and CDR2 SYVADS. CDR3 loop: CASSDARTGVTGQLYF. The sequenced CDR3 bases are TGTGCCAGCAGTGATGCAAGGACAGGGGTCACCGGG.

This clone was seen more than once but under ten times. Gene names are mouse gene names. The read terminates 4 residues ahead of where the CDR3 ends, so the germline J gene completes it. The rearrangement joins TRBV29 to TRBJ1-2; possibly TRBD1 for D (6 bases). The CDR3 consists of 14 residues. With 3 bases removed from V and 1 base from J, the gap between germline ends came to 9 bases. The germline CDR1 and CDR2 sequences are MSHET and SYDVDS. The CDR3 protein is CASSFRDKNSDYTF. CDR3 DNA (partial): TGTGCTAGCAGTTTCCGGGACAAAAACTCC.

In the case of this clone: Genes and germline come from the mouse. Sequencing ends 4 residues short of the CDR3 end; the germline J gene provides the rest. The rearrangement joins TRBV1 to TRBJ1-2, with a possible D match to TRBD1 (5 bases). CDR1 and CDR2 (germline): NSQYPW, LRSPGD (reference sequence). V dropped 0 bases and J dropped 3 bases, with 11 bases sitting between them. This CDR3 has 15 residues. CDR3 DNA, as far as it was read: TGCACCTGCAGTGCAGACCGGCAGGGAGACTCC. Translating it yields CTCSADRQGDS. The complete CDR3 sequence is CTCSADRQGDSDYTF.

In this sample, this clone turned up a few times. Genes and germline are mouse. The sequence runs out 4 residues before the end of the CDR3; the remainder is reconstructed from the germline J gene. The rearrangement joins TRBV13-3 to TRBJ2-1, with 7 bases fitting TRBD1. The CDR3 loop spans 14 amino acids. The J segment lost 4 bases and the V segment lost 2 bases, leaving 3 bases of the junction unmatched. Germline V gives CDR1 NNHDY, CDR2 SYVADS. CDR3 bases read: TGTGCCAGCAGTGACGGGGACAGATATGCT. This sequence encodes CASSDGDRYA. The full CDR3 protein is CASSDGDRYAEQFF.

As concerns this clone: Any gene name here is a mouse gene name. Read sequence stops 4 residues before the CDR3 end, and the germline J gene provides the missing end. V and J are TRBV5 and TRBJ2-1; D perhaps matches TRBD1 (5 bases). The V and J ends lost 2 bases and 1 base respectively, with 12 bases between them. This CDR3 comprises 16 residues. The germline gives CDR1 LGHNA, CDR2 YNLKQL (reference sequence). Incomplete CDR3 DNA: TGTGCCAGCAGCCAACAGGGAAGGGCCAACTATGCT. Encoded protein: CASSQQGRANYA. The full CDR3 reads CASSQQGRANYAEQFF.

The sample holds a few counts of this clone. The gene names here belong to mouse. The CDR3 is cut off 3 residues early in the read; its end comes from the germline J gene. The chain recombines TRBV31 with TRBJ1-6; a weak D match, TRBD1 (5 bases). TRBJ1-6 is an open reading frame, and its role is uncertain. The CDR3 is 13 amino acids. Trimming shortened V by 2 bases and J by 9 bases, and 11 bases separated the two germline ends. The germline gives CDR1 GKSSPN, CDR2 SITVG. The CDR3 bases that were read are TGTGCCTGGAGTGGGGGGGGAGGTTCGCCC. Protein product: CAWSGGGGSP. The full CDR3 reads CAWSGGGGSPLYF.